The sequence of this T cell receptor (beta chain) was determined in a study of identical twins. Trimming took off 4 bases at V and 7 bases at J, with 8 bases between the two ends. Germline V gene sequence: CDR1 SQVTM, CDR2 ANQGSEA. This CDR3 comprises 11 residues. Ten or more counts support this clonotype. TCRdb re-called the 5' RACE reads with MiXCR, one entry per CDR3 protein. The profile shows hundreds of thousands of distinct CDR3 sequences, under 9% of them singletons. The same sample was also studied in work on yellow fever vaccine responses in identical twins.

This chain joins TRBV29-1 and TRBJ2-1, with D hard to call. The sequence derives from a woman aged 18-29 years in good health. The sequencing input was PBMCs. This chain's CDR3 is CSVGNGNEQFF. For the CDR3, the DNA is TGCAGCGTTGGTAATGGGAATGAGCAGTTCTTC.